There are a few counts of the clone carrying this T cell receptor (beta chain). Assay: immunoSEQ multiplex PCR; the TCRdb copy retains only in-frame clones and omits some. The data show approximately 6,600 clones, 88% seen once. The sample belongs to a study of tumor T cells in aggressive B-cell lymphoma. There are 14 residues in the CDR3. V lost 2 bases and J 3 bases, leaving 10 bases between the germline ends. From germline, CDR1 is MNHEY and CDR2 SVGAGI. This clonotype was sampled from an adult with diffuse large B cell lymphoma. Some clones in this sample may be carry-over from other donors' samples. Sequencing was carried out using tumor tissue. This chain connects TRBV6-5 to TRBJ1-2, with D possibly TRBD1 on 6 matching bases. CDR3 bases: TGTGCCAGCAGTTACGTCCCAGGGGACTATGGCTACACCTTC. Its protein product is CASSYVPGDYGYTF.